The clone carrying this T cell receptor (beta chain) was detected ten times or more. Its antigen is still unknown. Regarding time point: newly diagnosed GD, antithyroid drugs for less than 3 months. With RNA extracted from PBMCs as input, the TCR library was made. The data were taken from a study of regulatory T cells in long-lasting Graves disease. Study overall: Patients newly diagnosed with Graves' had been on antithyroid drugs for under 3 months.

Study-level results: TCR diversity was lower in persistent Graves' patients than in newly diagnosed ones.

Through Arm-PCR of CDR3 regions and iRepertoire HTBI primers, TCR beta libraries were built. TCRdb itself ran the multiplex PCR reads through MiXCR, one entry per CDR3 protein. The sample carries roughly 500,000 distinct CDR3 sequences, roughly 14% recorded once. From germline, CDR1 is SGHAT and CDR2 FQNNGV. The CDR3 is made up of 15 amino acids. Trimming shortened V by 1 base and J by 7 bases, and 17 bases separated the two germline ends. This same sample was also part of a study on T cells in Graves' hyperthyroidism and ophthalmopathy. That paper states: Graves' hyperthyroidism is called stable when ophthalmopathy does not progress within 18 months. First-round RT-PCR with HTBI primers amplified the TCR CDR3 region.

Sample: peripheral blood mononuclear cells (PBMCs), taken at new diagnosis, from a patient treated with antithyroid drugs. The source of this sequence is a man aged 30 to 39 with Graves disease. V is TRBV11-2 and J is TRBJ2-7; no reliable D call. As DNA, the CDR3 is TGTGCCAGCAGCTTAGGGTCGGATCCCATGTTTGAGCAGTACTTC. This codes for CASSLGSDPMFEQYF.